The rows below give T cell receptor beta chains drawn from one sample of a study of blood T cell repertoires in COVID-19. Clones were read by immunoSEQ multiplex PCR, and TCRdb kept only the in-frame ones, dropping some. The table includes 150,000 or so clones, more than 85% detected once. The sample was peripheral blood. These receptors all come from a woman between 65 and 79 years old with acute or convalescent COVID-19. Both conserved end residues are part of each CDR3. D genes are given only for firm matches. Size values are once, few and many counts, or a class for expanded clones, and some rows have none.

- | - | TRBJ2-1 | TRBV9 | CASSLLGGSYNEQFF | TGTGCCAGCAGCTTACTCGGGGGCTCCTACAATGAGCAGTTCTTC
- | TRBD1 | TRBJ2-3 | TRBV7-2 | CASSLGTGSTDTQYF | TGTGCCAGCAGCTTAGGGACAGGTAGCACAGATACGCAGTATTTT
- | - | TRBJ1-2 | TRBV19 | CASKSSGATSYGYTF | TGTGCCAGTAAATCCTCAGGGGCGACCAGCTATGGCTACACCTTC
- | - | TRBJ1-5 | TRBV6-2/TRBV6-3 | CASSYSWQGKSNQPQHF | TGTGCCAGCAGTTACTCGTGGCAGGGCAAGAGCAATCAGCCCCAGCATTTT
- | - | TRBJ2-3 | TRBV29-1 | CSSYGAGVTDTQYF | TGCAGCTCCTACGGGGCAGGGGTCACAGATACGCAGTATTTT
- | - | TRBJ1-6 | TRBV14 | CASSQDGGSRNSPLHF | TGTGCCAGCAGCCAAGACGGAGGGAGCCGCAATTCACCCCTCCACTTT
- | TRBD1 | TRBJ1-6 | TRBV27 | CASSLAGQALNSPLHF | TGTGCCAGCAGCCTAGCAGGACAGGCCCTTAATTCACCCCTCCACTTT
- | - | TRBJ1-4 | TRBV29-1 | CSVRQATNEKLFF | TGCAGCGTACGACAAGCAACTAATGAAAAACTGTTTTTT
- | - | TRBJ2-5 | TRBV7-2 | CASSLVPLEGGGGQETQYF | TGTGCCAGCAGCTTAGTACCCCTGGAGGGGGGGGGAGGCCAAGAGACCCAGTACTTC
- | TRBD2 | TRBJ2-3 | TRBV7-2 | CASSTPLAGARDTQYF | TGTGCCAGCAGCACCCCGCTAGCGGGGGCTCGGGATACGCAGTATTTT
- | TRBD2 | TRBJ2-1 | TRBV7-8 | CASSLLAGGSNEQFF | TGTGCCAGCAGCTTACTAGCGGGGGGGAGTAATGAGCAGTTCTTC
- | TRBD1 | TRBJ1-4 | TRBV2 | CASSPRQGQNEKLFF | TGTGCCAGCAGTCCGAGACAGGGCCAGAATGAAAAACTGTTTTTT
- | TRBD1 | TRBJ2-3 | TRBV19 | CATSRDRATDTQYF | TGTGCCACCTCCAGGGACAGGGCCACAGATACGCAGTATTTT
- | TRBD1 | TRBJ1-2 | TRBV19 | CASSPLDRDTRYTF | TGTGCCAGTAGTCCCCTGGACAGGGATACGCGCTACACCTTC
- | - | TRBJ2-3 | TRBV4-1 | CASSQQDRSTDTQYF | TGCGCCAGCAGCCAACAGGACAGAAGCACAGATACGCAGTATTTT
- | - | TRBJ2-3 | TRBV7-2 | CASSFRAGTSTDTQYF | TGTGCCAGCAGCTTCAGGGCCGGGACTAGCACAGATACGCAGTATTTT
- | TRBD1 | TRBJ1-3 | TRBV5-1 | CASSLGQGAGNTIYF | TGCGCCAGCAGCTTGGGCCAGGGGGCGGGAAACACCATATATTTT
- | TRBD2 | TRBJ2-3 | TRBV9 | CASSPRTSGGTDTQYF | TGTGCCAGCAGCCCCCGGACTAGTGGCGGCACAGATACGCAGTATTTT
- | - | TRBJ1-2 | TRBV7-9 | CASSLETGTYGYTF | TGTGCCAGCAGCTTAGAAACAGGGACCTATGGCTACACCTTC
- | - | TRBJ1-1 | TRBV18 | CASSRGGAGTEAFF | TGTGCCAGCTCCCGGGGGGGGGCAGGCACTGAAGCTTTCTTT
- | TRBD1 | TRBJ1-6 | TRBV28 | CASSQRQGATLHF | TGTGCCAGCAGTCAAAGACAGGGGGCAACCCTCCACTTT
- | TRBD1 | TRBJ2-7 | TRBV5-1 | CASSLGAGGKSEQYF | TGCGCCAGCAGCTTGGGGGCAGGGGGCAAGTCCGAGCAGTACTTC
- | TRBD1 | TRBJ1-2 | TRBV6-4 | CASKRWTGDFSYTF | TGTGCCAGCAAGAGGTGGACAGGGGATTTTAGCTACACCTTC
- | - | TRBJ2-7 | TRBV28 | CASSPPDRLYSYEQYF | TGTGCCAGCAGTCCGCCAGACAGGCTCTACTCCTACGAGCAGTACTTC
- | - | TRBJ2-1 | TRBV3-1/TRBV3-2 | CASSQDFRNEQFF | TGTGCCAGCAGCCAAGATTTCAGAAATGAGCAGTTCTTC
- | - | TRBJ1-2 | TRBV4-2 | CASSQDLGKTSRMVYTF | TGTGCCAGCAGCCAAGATCTCGGGAAAACTTCCAGGATGGTCTACACCTTC
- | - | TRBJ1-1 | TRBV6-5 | CASNNQGGERNEAFF | TGTGCCAGCAATAATCAGGGAGGGGAGAGAAATGAAGCTTTCTTT
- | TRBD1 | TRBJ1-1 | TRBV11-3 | CASSSTGSSATFF | TGTGCCAGCAGCTCGACAGGGTCCTCAGCGACTTTCTTT
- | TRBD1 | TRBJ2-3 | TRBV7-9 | CASSLRTGADTQYF | TGTGCCAGCAGCCTTCGGACAGGGGCAGATACGCAGTATTTT
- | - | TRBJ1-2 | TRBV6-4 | CASSESGPYGYTF | TGTGCCAGCAGTGAGAGCGGGCCTTATGGCTACACCTTC
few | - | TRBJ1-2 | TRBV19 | CASSIEGRKLYGYTF | TGTGCCAGTAGTATAGAAGGGAGGAAACTCTATGGCTACACCTTC
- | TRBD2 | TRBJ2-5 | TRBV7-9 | CASSLVTSGQETQYF | TGTGCCAGCAGCTTAGTGACTAGCGGGCAAGAGACCCAGTACTTC
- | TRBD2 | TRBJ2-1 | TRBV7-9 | CASTPGRASGVNNEQFF | TGTGCCAGCACTCCCGGGAGGGCTAGCGGGGTCAATAATGAGCAGTTCTTC
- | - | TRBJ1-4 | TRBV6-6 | CASSSQGVGEKLFF | TGTGCCAGCAGTTCACAGGGTGTTGGTGAAAAACTGTTTTTT
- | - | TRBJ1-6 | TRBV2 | CASSPLGVYNSPLHF | TGTGCCAGCAGCCCTTTAGGGGTCTATAATTCACCCCTCCACTTT
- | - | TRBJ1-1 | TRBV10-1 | CASSQFTEAFF | TGCGCCAGCAGCCAATTCACTGAAGCTTTCTTT
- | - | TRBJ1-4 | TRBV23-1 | CASSPPRAGWARANEKLFF | TGCGCCAGCAGTCCTCCGAGGGCAGGATGGGCTCGGGCTAATGAAAAACTGTTTTTT
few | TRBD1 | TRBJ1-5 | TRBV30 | CAWRGTGGNQPQHF | TGTGCCTGGAGGGGGACAGGGGGCAATCAGCCCCAGCATTTT
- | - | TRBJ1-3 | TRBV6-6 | CASTRGSGNTIYF | TGTGCCAGCACCAGGGGCTCTGGAAACACCATATATTTT
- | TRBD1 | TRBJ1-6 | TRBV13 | CASSLKKTGTNSPLHF | TGTGCCAGCAGCCTAAAAAAGACAGGGACCAATTCACCCCTCCACTTT
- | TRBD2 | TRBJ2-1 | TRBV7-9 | CASSSLAGASYNEQFF | TGTGCCAGCAGTTCCCTAGCGGGGGCCTCCTACAATGAGCAGTTCTTC
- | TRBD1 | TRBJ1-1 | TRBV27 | CASKGQGQVTEAFF | TGTGCCAGCAAAGGACAGGGGCAGGTCACTGAAGCTTTCTTT
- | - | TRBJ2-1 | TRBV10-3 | CAISDRVPNEQFF | TGTGCCATCAGTGACCGTGTCCCCAATGAGCAGTTCTTC
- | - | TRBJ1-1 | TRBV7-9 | CASSLKGDGGTEAFF | TGTGCCAGCAGCTTGAAAGGGGACGGGGGCACTGAAGCTTTCTTT
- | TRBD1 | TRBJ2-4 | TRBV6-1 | CASSGLGQIAKNIQYF | TGTGCCAGCAGTGGTTTGGGACAGATAGCCAAAAACATTCAGTACTTC
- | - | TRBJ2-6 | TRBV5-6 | CASSCTLCSGANVLTF | TGTGCCAGCAGCTGCACTCTCTGCTCTGGGGCCAACGTCCTGACTTTC
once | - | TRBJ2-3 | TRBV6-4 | CASSEGGGEVNTQYF | TGTGCCAGCAGCGAAGGAGGGGGCGAAGTAAATACGCAGTATTTT
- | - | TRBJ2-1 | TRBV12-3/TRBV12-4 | CASGARGGNEQFF | TGTGCCAGCGGGGCTAGGGGGGGTAATGAGCAGTTCTTC
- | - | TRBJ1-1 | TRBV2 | CASRGLGNTEAFF | TGTGCCAGCAGGGGGCTGGGCAACACTGAAGCTTTCTTT
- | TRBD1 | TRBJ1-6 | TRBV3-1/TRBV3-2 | CASSQLTGGGSPLHF | TGTGCCAGCAGCCAATTGACAGGGGGAGGATCACCCCTCCACTTT
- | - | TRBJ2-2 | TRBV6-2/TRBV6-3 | CASSLQVPVGGGELFF | TGTGCCAGCAGTCTACAGGTCCCGGTAGGCGGAGGGGAGCTGTTTTTT
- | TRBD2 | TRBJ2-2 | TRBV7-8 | CASSSRLASTGELFF | TGTGCCAGCAGCTCCCGACTAGCGTCCACCGGGGAGCTGTTTTTT